Presented here are 18 T cell receptor beta chains from one specimen sequenced in a study of blood T cell repertoires in COVID-19. Produced via immunoSEQ multiplex PCR; TCRdb's table is partial and in-frame only. The sample yields a few hundred thousand clones, roughly 84% seen once. Sequenced sample: PBMCs or T cells enriched from blood (not recorded which). Receptors originate from a man between 25 and 39 years old in a cohort exposed to, infected with or recovered from COVID-19 (not recorded which).

The V and J genes are TRBV7-3 and TRBJ2-5; 11 bases are a match to TRBD1. The CDR3 consists of 15 residues. Looked up from germline, CDR1 is SGHTA and CDR2 is FQGTGA. Losses at the gene ends were 4 bases for V and 3 bases for J; bases not matched to a gene: 4. CDR3 amino acids: CASSSPGQGEETQYF. CDR3 bases: TGTGCCAGCAGCTCCCCGGGACAGGGGGAAGAGACCCAGTACTTC.

This clone occurred a few times. J is TRBJ2-1 and V is TRBV24-1; D unresolved. Germline assignment: CDR1 KGHDR and CDR2 SFDVKD. V was trimmed by 3 bases and J by 9 bases, leaving 20 bases between them. The CDR3 spans 16 residues. CDR3 loop: CATSDPSVTGFIEQFF. In DNA, the CDR3 is TGTGCCACCAGTGATCCAAGTGTCACGGGTTTTATTGAGCAGTTCTTC.

The chain uses TRBV3-1 (or the pseudogene TRBV3-2) and TRBJ2-3, with 8 nucleotides matching TRBD2. With 4 bases clipped from V and 1 base from J, the junction kept 10 bases outside the gene matches. This CDR3 contains 17 residues. Germline lookup yields CDR1 LGHDT and CDR2 YNNKEL (reference sequence). CDR3 sequence (DNA): TGTGCCAGCAGCCTAGCGGGACCTTTCCTACGCACAGATACGCAGTATTTT. This translates into CASSLAGPFLRTDTQYF.

The V and J genes are TRBV20-1 and TRBJ1-1, with D perhaps TRBD1 (5 bases). V dropped 3 bases and J dropped 1 base, with 9 bases sitting between them. Per the germline V gene, CDR1 is DFQATT and CDR2 is SNEGSKA (reference sequence). The CDR3 sequence is 13 residues long. The CDR3 is CSASQTGNTEAFF. Here the CDR3 DNA reads TGCAGTGCTAGTCAAACAGGGAACACTGAAGCTTTCTTT.

On this clone itself: The sample holds other DNA sequences that translate to the same CDR3. This chain connects TRBV6-5 to TRBJ1-5; 10 bases are shared with TRBD1. CDR1 MNHEY and CDR2 SVGAGI come from the germline V gene. The CDR3 extends over 15 amino acids. V was clipped by 5 bases and J by 3 bases; unmatched bases: 4. The CDR3 loop is CASSPGTGVNQPQHF. The CDR3 DNA follows: TGTGCCAGCAGTCCCGGGACAGGGGTCAATCAGCCCCAGCATTTT.

This clone was found a few times. The genes are TRBV4-1 and TRBJ2-7, with 7 bases identical to TRBD2. CDR3 length: 15 residues. Trimming at V came to 2 bases and at J to 4 bases, leaving 8 bases not matched to a gene. Germline V gene data show CDR1 as MGHRA and CDR2 as YSYEKL. This CDR3 is CASSQNRGSGYEQYF. CDR3 in DNA: TGCGCCAGCAGCCAAAATCGCGGGAGTGGGTACGAGCAGTACTTC.

The chain is built from TRBV12-5 and TRBJ2-7; the D gene is possibly TRBD2 (6 bases). V was clipped by 3 bases and J by 1 base, with 19 bases between them. Germline V CDR1 and CDR2: LGHNT, FRNRAP. The CDR3 has 17 amino acids. CDR3 DNA sequence: TGTGCTAGTGGTTTACAGGTAATCACAGGAGGGTCCTACGAGCAGTACTTC. Translated: CASGLQVITGGSYEQYF.

The chain is built from TRBV24-1 and TRBJ1-1; no clear D gene. V was pared by 3 bases and J by 1 base, with 11 bases between. Germline V CDR1 and CDR2: KGHDR, SFDVKD. The CDR3 contains 15 residues. The CDR3: CATSDSRYRNTEAFF. The CDR3 DNA reads TGTGCCACCAGTGATAGCAGGTACCGGAACACTGAAGCTTTCTTT.

This chain connects TRBV6-4 to TRBJ1-2, with a tentative D call TRBD1 (5 bases). The germline CDR1 and CDR2 sequences are MRHNA and SNTAGT. The CDR3 is made up of 13 amino acids. Between the trimmed V and J ends, which lost 4 bases and 8 bases, there was a span of 14 bases. The CDR3, as DNA: TGTGCCAGCAGTGCGGGACTTCTGGGCGGCTACACCTTC. Amino acid sequence: CASSAGLLGGYTF.

The chain uses TRBV27 and TRBJ2-1; TRBD1 aligns across 9 bases. The CDR3 is 14 residues long. V lost 4 bases to trimming and J lost 8 bases; unmatched junction nucleotides: 6. Looked up from germline, CDR1 is MNHEY and CDR2 is SMNVEV (reference sequence). The CDR3 loop is CASSSWDREDEQFF. The DNA for the CDR3 is TGTGCCAGCAGTTCCTGGGACAGGGAGGATGAGCAGTTCTTC.

This clone was detected only a few times. The V gene is TRBV7-9, the J gene TRBJ2-1, with 11 bases fitting TRBD2. The V and J ends lost 8 bases and 6 bases, in that order; junction bases with no gene match: 12. The CDR3 contains 16 residues. Germline assignment: CDR1 SEHNR and CDR2 FQNEAQ (reference sequence). CDR3 DNA: TGTGCCAGCCTCCGGTGGGCGGGACTAGCGGTCAATGAGCAGTTCTTC. It specifies CASLRWAGLAVNEQFF.

The chain joins TRBV15 to TRBJ2-1, with 11 nucleotides matching TRBD1. Germline-derived CDR1 and CDR2 are LNHNV and YYDKDF (reference sequence). V lost 4 bases to trimming and J lost 3 bases; unmatched junction nucleotides: 8. The CDR3 length is 17 residues. Here the CDR3 reads CATSKILGQGGYNEQFF. The CDR3 bases are TGTGCCACCAGCAAAATTTTGGGACAGGGGGGCTACAATGAGCAGTTCTTC. The full variable domain, with the rest looked up from reference TRBV15 and TRBJ2-1, is DAMVIQNPRYQVTQFGKPVTLSCSQTLNHNVMYWYQQKSSQAPKLLFHYYDKDFNNEADTPDNFQSRRPNTSFCFLDIRSPGLGDTAMYLCATSKILGQGGYNEQFFGPGTRLTVL.

This rearrangement joins TRBV27 to TRBJ2-7, with a possible D match to TRBD1 (6 bases). Germline CDR1 and CDR2: MNHEY and SMNVEV (reference sequence). The CDR3 extends over 12 amino acids. V was pared by 5 bases and J by 6 bases, with 11 bases between. In nucleotides, the CDR3 is TGTGCCAGCAGTATCACAGGGAGCGAGCAGTACTTC. Its translation: CASSITGSEQYF.

The chain combines TRBV18 with TRBJ2-1, with D tentatively TRBD2 (6 bases). V was pared by 4 bases and J by 1 base, with 11 bases between. The CDR3 runs to 15 residues. CDR1 is KGHSH and CDR2 is LQKENI in the germline V gene. CDR3 region: CASSLSGGSYNEQFF. In DNA, the CDR3 is TGTGCCAGCTCACTTAGCGGCGGTTCCTACAATGAGCAGTTCTTC.

The genes are TRBV28 and TRBJ2-2; TRBD1 is a possible D gene (6 bases). Germline lookup yields CDR1 MDHEN and CDR2 SYDVKM. Trimming took off 5 bases at V and 6 bases at J, with 16 bases between the two ends. The CDR3 length is 15 residues. The CDR3 DNA follows: TGTGCCAGCAGTCCTCTTGAACAGGGCGCCGGGGAGCTGTTTTTT. Protein sequence: CASSPLEQGAGELFF.

This sequence joins TRBV19 and TRBJ2-7, with D perhaps matching TRBD2 (5 bases). CDR1 LNHDA and CDR2 SQIVND come from the germline V gene (reference sequence). Trimming cost V 1 base and J 0 bases, with 7 bases left between them. The CDR3 has 14 amino acids. The CDR3 sequence is CASSIGLTSYEQYF. The CDR3 region has the DNA TGTGCCAGTAGTATAGGACTAACCTCCTACGAGCAGTACTTC.

The chain employs TRBV7-9 and TRBJ2-7; TRBD2 might be the D (6 bases). V was pared by 6 bases and J by 5 bases, with 17 bases between. There are 14 residues in the CDR3. In germline, CDR1 is SEHNR, CDR2 FQNEAQ (reference sequence). DNA of the CDR3: TGTGCCAGCAGGCTTCCCGGAGGGCTCGACGAGCAGTACTTC. Its translation is CASRLPGGLDEQYF.

The V call is TRBV9, the J call TRBJ1-3, with D tentatively TRBD1 (5 bases). Per germline, CDR1 SGDLS and CDR2 YYNGEE. The CDR3 runs 14 residues. Trimming stripped 4 bases from V and 1 base from J, with 9 bases between. The chain's CDR3 is CASSWGDSGNTIYF. The CDR3 nucleotides are TGTGCCAGCAGCTGGGGGGATTCTGGAAACACCATATATTTT. The full variable domain, rest sourced from reference TRBV9 and TRBJ1-3, is DSGVTQTPKHLITATGQRVTLRCSPRSGDLSVYWYQQSLDQGLQFLIQYYNGEERAKGNILERFSAQQFPDLHSELNLSSLELGDSALYFCASSWGDSGNTIYFGEGSWLTVV.